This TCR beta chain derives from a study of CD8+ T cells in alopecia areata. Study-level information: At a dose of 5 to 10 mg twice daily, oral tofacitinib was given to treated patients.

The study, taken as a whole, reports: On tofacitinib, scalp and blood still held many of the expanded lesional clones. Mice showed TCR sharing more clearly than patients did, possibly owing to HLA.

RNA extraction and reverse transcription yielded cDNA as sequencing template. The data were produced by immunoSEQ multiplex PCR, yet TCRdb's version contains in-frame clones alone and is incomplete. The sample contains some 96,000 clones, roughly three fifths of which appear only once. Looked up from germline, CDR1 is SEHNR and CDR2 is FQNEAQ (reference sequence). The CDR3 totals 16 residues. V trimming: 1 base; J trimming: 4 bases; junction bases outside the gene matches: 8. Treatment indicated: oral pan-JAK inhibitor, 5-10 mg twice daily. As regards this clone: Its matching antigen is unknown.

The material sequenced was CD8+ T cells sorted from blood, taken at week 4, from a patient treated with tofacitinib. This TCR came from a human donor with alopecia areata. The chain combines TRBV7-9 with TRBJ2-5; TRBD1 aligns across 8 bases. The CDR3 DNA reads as TGTGCCAGCAGCTTAGGTCGGACAGGGCCCCGAGAGACCCAGTACTTC. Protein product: CASSLGRTGPRETQYF.